The 9 T cell receptor beta chains listed next were all sequenced from one sample in a study of human T cells and chemical hapten exposure. Time point defined: healthy volunteer bleed at 2 weeks. Whole blood that had not been fractionated was the source of extracted total RNA. TCRdb processed the RACE reads anew with MiXCR; each CDR3 protein has one entry. The sample gives over 85,000 distinct CDR3 sequences, about 8.7% of which show up once; about 3.1% is in the top ten. The sequenced sample was whole blood. Receptor source: a female donor in good health. Some clones in this sample may be carry-over from other donors' samples.

This clonotype was counted only a few times. V gene TRBV4-1 combines with J gene TRBJ2-7, with 9 nucleotides matching TRBD1. The germline CDR1 and CDR2 sequences are MGHRA and YSYEKL. The V gene end was trimmed by 4 bases and the J gene end by 6 bases; junction bases not matched to a gene: 7. The CDR3 is made up of 14 amino acids. The CDR3 DNA is TGCGCCAGCAGCCTCAGGACAGGGGAGGCCGAGCAGTACTTC. Translating it yields CASSLRTGEAEQYF.

This clonotype was observed at least ten times. J is TRBJ2-2 and V is TRBV6-4; 9 bases agree with TRBD2. The CDR3 has 15 amino acids. V lost 3 bases, J lost 2 bases, and 1 base stayed unmatched. Germline CDR1 MRHNA, CDR2 SNTAGT. The CDR3 region has the DNA TGTGCCAGCAGTGAGACTAGCGGAAACACCGGGGAGCTGTTTTTT. It yields the protein CASSETSGNTGELFF.

This clonotype was recorded a few times. The chain combines TRBV28 with TRBJ2-6; no clear D gene. CDR3 length: 13 amino acids. The V end lost 8 bases, the J end lost 0 bases, and 5 bases lay between the germline ends. Germline V lookup: CDR1 MDHEN, CDR2 SYDVKM. The DNA of the CDR3 is TGTGCCAGCGACGCCTCTGGGGCCAACGTCCTGACTTTC. The encoded protein is CASDASGANVLTF.

The chain couples TRBV12-5 to TRBJ2-1, with D unresolved. Germline values: CDR1 LGHNT, CDR2 FRNRAP. CDR3 length: 11 amino acids. V was shortened by 4 bases and J by 9 bases, with 7 bases between the two germline ends. CDR3 protein: CASGWGPEQFF. DNA for the CDR3: TGTGCTAGTGGTTGGGGTCCTGAGCAGTTCTTC.

The chain combines TRBV7-2 with TRBJ2-1, with D unclear. Trimming shortened V by 6 bases and J by 4 bases, and 7 bases separated the two germline ends. Germline V gene sequence: CDR1 SGHTA, CDR2 FQGNSA. The CDR3 spans 12 residues. As DNA, the CDR3 is TGTGCCAGCAGTCCGGAATACAATGAGCAGTTCTTC. This codes for CASSPEYNEQFF.

This clonotype was found a few times. The chain has TRBV28 and TRBJ2-3, with D possibly matching TRBD2 (5 bases). V dropped 1 base and J dropped 0 bases, with 8 bases sitting between them. The V gene's germline CDR1 is MDHEN and CDR2 SYDVKM. This CDR3 is 15 amino acids long. CDR3 loop: CASSLLSGSTDTQYF. DNA for the CDR3: TGTGCCAGCAGTTTATTAAGCGGTAGCACAGATACGCAGTATTTT.

The table lists this clonotype with many counts. The CDR3 here is CASSLAPRYQSSYNEQFF. The CDR3 DNA reads as TGTGCCAGCAGCTTAGCCCCACGGTACCAGAGCTCCTACAATGAGCAGTTCTTC. This chain links TRBV7-8 with TRBJ2-1; D is unresolved. The CDR3 runs to 18 residues. The germline V gene encodes CDR1 SGHVS and CDR2 FQNEAQ. Deletions cut 0 bases from V and 0 bases from J, with 15 bases between.

The chain couples TRBV7-9 to TRBJ2-3; tentatively, D is TRBD2 (5 bases). Per the germline V gene, CDR1 is SEHNR and CDR2 is FQNEAQ (reference sequence). This CDR3 region has 13 residues. V dropped 1 base and J dropped 8 bases, with 10 bases sitting between them. CDR3 nucleotide sequence: TGTGCCAGCAGCTTAGACGGGATGGCTACGCAGTATTTT. Amino acid sequence: CASSLDGMATQYF.

Details on this clonotype: A read error may produce the germline difference seen at one junction end. This chain connects TRBV12-3 or TRBV12-4 to TRBJ1-5; TRBD1 is a possible D gene (6 bases). The CDR3 totals 14 residues. CDR3 DNA: TGTGCCAGCAGTCCCCGGGCAGGGGATCAGCCCCAGAATTTT. It yields the protein CASSPRAGDQPQNF.